This TCR beta chain stems from a study of T cell repertoires in cytomegalovirus infection. Germline-derived CDR1 and CDR2 are MNHGY and SAAAGT. This CDR3 contains 13 residues. Trimming removed 2 bases from V and 4 bases from J, with 8 bases in between. TCRdb passed the reads through MiXCR, listing each CDR3 protein once. The sample lists 150,000 to 180,000 distinct CDR3 sequences; about 20% were seen once. This clonotype was sampled from a human donor in good health (CMV status not recorded). Some clones in this sample may be carry-over from other donors' samples. The sample taken for sequencing was PBMCs. The chain couples TRBV6-8 to TRBJ1-2; D is unresolved. The CDR3 protein is CASSYGSAYGYTF. The CDR3 region has the DNA TGTGCCAGCAGTTACGGGTCAGCCTATGGCTACACCTTC.